Below, 5 T cell receptor beta chains from the same sample are listed, as sequenced in a study of graft-versus-host responses after intestinal transplantation. These receptors have no identified antigens. Libraries were prepared by immunoSEQ multiplex PCR; TCRdb keeps only in-frame clonotypes and omits some of them. In the table there are under 45,000 clones, around 94% of which are singletons. This material consisted of unstimulated CD4+ T cells sorted from spleen or lymph node cells, taken before transplant. These receptors originate from a human donor who was the organ donor for an intestinal transplant.

This chain joins TRBV2 and TRBJ1-1; D is unresolved. The germline gives CDR1 SNHLY, CDR2 FYNNEI. V was clipped by 10 bases and J by 7 bases, with 16 bases between them. The CDR3 is 12 amino acids. CDR3 in amino acids: CATSPPANEAFF. The CDR3 coding sequence is TGTGCCACCAGCCCGCCCGCAAATGAAGCTTTCTTT.

J is TRBJ2-7 and V is TRBV7-8; 7 nucleotides match TRBD1. Trimming at V came to 1 base and at J to 7 bases, leaving 19 bases not matched to a gene. The CDR3 covers 18 residues. Looked up from germline, CDR1 is SGHVS and CDR2 is FQNEAQ. The CDR3 DNA reads as TGTGCCAGCAGCTTAGTTCCCCATTTGACAGGGATTTTCTTGGAGCAGTACTTC. This gives the protein CASSLVPHLTGIFLEQYF.

There are a few counts of this clone. The V call is TRBV7-9, the J call TRBJ1-2; the D is unclear. The CDR3 spans 12 residues. Between the trimmed V and J ends, which lost 2 bases and 0 bases, there was a span of 1 base. In germline, CDR1 is SEHNR, CDR2 FQNEAQ (reference sequence). The CDR3 protein is CASSLTNYGYTF. In nucleotides, the CDR3 is TGTGCCAGCAGCTTAACTAACTATGGCTACACCTTC.

This rearrangement joins TRBV29-1 to TRBJ1-1; 9 nucleotides agree with TRBD1. V shed 6 bases, J shed 5 bases, and the junction held 4 bases outside the gene matches. Germline-derived CDR1 and CDR2 are SQVTM and ANQGSEA. This CDR3 is built from 12 residues. Here the CDR3 reads CSVRQGGTEAFF. The CDR3 bases are TGCAGCGTCAGACAGGGGGGGACTGAAGCTTTCTTT.

This clone has a single count. The chain recombines TRBV5-1 with TRBJ2-1; 8 bases match TRBD1. Looked up from germline, CDR1 is SGHRS and CDR2 is YFSETQ. V was clipped by 0 bases and J by 8 bases; unmatched bases: 1. The CDR3 contains 13 residues. CDR3 sequence (DNA): TGCGCCAGCAGCTTGGACAGGGGGTATGAGCAGTTCTTC. Its translation: CASSLDRGYEQFF.